This TCR beta chain was identified in a study of CD8+ T cells in alopecia areata. Study observations and caveats: Patients displayed less clarity in TCR sharing than mice, a finding possibly related to HLA. Scalp sample sequencing also detects resident alphabeta T cells of normal skin. Clonality exceeded that of normal scalp in lesional scalp, most notably in alopecia totalis/universalis.

RNA, once extracted, was reverse transcribed into cDNA for use as the sequencing template. Repertoires were generated with immunoSEQ multiplex PCR, while TCRdb's copy carries only in-frame clones and drops some. The data contain some 200,000 clones, just over 55% of them seen just once; the ten biggest clones take up around 5%. Separation by sorting yielded CD4+ and CD8+ T cells from PBMCs. As to this clone: Its matching antigen is unknown.

This clonotype originated in a human donor in good health. Material for sequencing was CD8+ T cells sorted from blood.

The CDR3 nucleotides read TGTGCCAGCAGCTTTTCAACCTATAATTCACCCCTCCACTTT. This sequence encodes CASSFSTYNSPLHF. The chain is built from TRBV5-6 and TRBJ1-6; D call uncertain. The CDR3 contains 14 residues. V dropped 2 bases and J dropped 2 bases, with 5 bases sitting between them. In germline, CDR1 is SGHDT, CDR2 YYEEEE.